Listed here is a single T cell receptor beta chain. This sample is drawn from a study of blood T cell repertoires in COVID-19. The data were produced by immunoSEQ multiplex PCR, yet TCRdb's version contains in-frame clones alone and is incomplete. The table lists 55,000 to 80,000 clones, about 81% of them singletons. V lost 3 bases to trimming and J lost 0 bases, with 10 bases between them. There are 15 residues in the CDR3. The germline V gene encodes CDR1 MGHRA and CDR2 YSYEKL. Sequenced material: peripheral blood. The clonotype originates from a human donor in a cohort sampled during active COVID-19. The gene calls are TRBV4-1 and TRBJ2-3, with D possibly being TRBD2 (6 bases). The CDR3 sequence is CASSQLALSTDTQYF. The CDR3 nucleotides are TGCGCCAGCAGCCAGCTAGCGCTGAGCACAGATACGCAGTATTTT.